Following are 3 T cell receptor beta chains from one sample sequenced in a study of cytomegalovirus exposure and HLA in healthy donors. Vbeta (60) and Jbeta (13) primers were used in the PCR. Measured with immunoSEQ multiplex PCR; TCRdb has only the in-frame clones, and not every one. Of approximately 270,000 clones in the sample, around 80% were seen once. The sample taken for sequencing was PBMCs. Source of these receptors: a girl aged 2 to 9 in good health and CMV-seronegative.

V is TRBV11-2 and J is TRBJ2-1; D ambiguous. The CDR3 has 14 amino acids. The V gene's germline CDR1 is SGHAT and CDR2 FQNNGV. Trimming removed 5 bases from V and 2 bases from J, with 10 bases in between. This chain's CDR3 is CASSREYTYNEQFF. For the CDR3, the DNA is TGTGCCAGCAGCCGTGAATACACCTACAATGAGCAGTTCTTC.

This chain joins TRBV27 and TRBJ2-7; TRBD2 matches 8 bases. The CDR3 sequence is 15 residues long. Germline V gene sequence: CDR1 MNHEY, CDR2 SMNVEV (reference sequence). J gave up 7 bases and V 2 bases, and 10 bases lay outside the gene matches. The CDR3 region has the DNA TGTGCCAGCAGTTTAAGACGGGAGGGCCATCAAGAGCAGTACTTC. This translates into CASSLRREGHQEQYF.

This chain connects TRBV9 to TRBJ2-1, with 9 bases that match TRBD2. V lost 4 bases, J lost 6 bases, and 8 bases stayed unmatched. This CDR3 is 15 amino acids long. Germline CDR1 and CDR2: SGDLS and YYNGEE. The CDR3 bases are TGTGCCAGCAGCCGAGGGATAGCGGGGGTCAATGAGCAGTTCTTC. Translating gives CASSRGIAGVNEQFF.